This is a list of T cell receptor beta chains from one sample in a study of T cells after yellow fever vaccination. Via MiXCR, TCRdb re-called the 5' RACE reads, giving one row per CDR3 protein. The sample lists about 310,000 distinct CDR3 sequences, roughly 3.5% occurring once. The specimen comprised PBMCs, sampled on the day of the yellow fever booster vaccination. These receptors were collected from a man aged 18 to 29 who received the YFV17D yellow fever vaccine. Each CDR3 is given without its conserved first and last residue. Rows give clone size only sometimes, using once, few, many, or a class for an expanded clone.

V: TRBV4-2
size: many
CDR3: ASSQDKAAPNYGYT

V: TRBV5-1
size: many
CDR3: ASSMTSGGYNEQF

V: TRBV4-3
size: NA
CDR3: ASSQASGQGTETQY

V: TRBV7-8
size: NA
CDR3: ASSFGTGFVVNEQF

V: TRBV7-2
size: NA
CDR3: ASSPRPASPGELF

V: TRBV7-3
size: many
CDR3: ASSLERGRYNEQF

V: TRBV3-1
size: many
CDR3: ASSQSDRGFGQPQH

V: TRBV7-8
size: NA
CDR3: ASSLGGAWTGGDTQY

V: TRBV20-1
size: many
CDR3: SARGGAVYEQY

V: TRBV7-2
size: few
CDR3: ASSRGDRATYEQY

V: TRBV7-8
size: many
CDR3: ASSFAGNYGYT

V: TRBV3-1
size: few
CDR3: ASSEWVRENEQF